A selection of T cell receptor beta chains follows, all from one sample in a study of cytomegalovirus exposure and HLA in healthy donors. Produced via immunoSEQ multiplex PCR; TCRdb's table is partial and in-frame only. The table has 150,000 or so clones, approximately 82% seen once. The sequenced sample consisted of PBMCs. Receptors were obtained from a middle-aged woman in good health and CMV-seropositive. The CDR3 runs from the conserved cysteine through the conserved F or W. D genes are given only for firm matches. Size tells how often a clone was seen (once, few, many) or the class of an expanded clone, and some rows leave it out.

D gene	V gene	clone size	J gene	CDR3 DNA	CDR3 protein
-	TRBV19	-	TRBJ2-1	TGTGCCAGTAGTACCCGCCGGGTAAAGGCGGGGAATGAGCAGTTCTTC	CASSTRRVKAGNEQFF
-	TRBV6-5	-	TRBJ1-1	TGTGCCAGCAGTTACTCGTTGGGGGGGAGGGCTTTCTTT	CASSYSLGGRAFF
TRBD1	TRBV19	-	TRBJ2-7	TGTGCCAGTAGTAGCTGGACAGGGAACGAGCAGTACTTC	CASSSWTGNEQYF
TRBD1	TRBV29-1	-	TRBJ2-3	TGCAGCGTTGTGGGGACAGGGGAGGGCACAGATACGCAGTATTTT	CSVVGTGEGTDTQYF
TRBD1	TRBV19	-	TRBJ1-2	TGTGGAACGAGTGGACAGGGGGTTAACTATGGCTACACCTTC	CGTSGQGVNYGYTF
-	TRBV9	-	TRBJ2-1	TGTGCCAGCAGCCTTCTCCCGGGACTGGAGAACAATGAGCAGTTCTTC	CASSLLPGLENNEQFF
TRBD2	TRBV9	-	TRBJ2-1	TGTGCCAGCAGCGTAGCTAGCGGGAGGGCCGATGAGCAGTTCTTC	CASSVASGRADEQFF
TRBD1	TRBV5-1	-	TRBJ1-3	TGCGCCAGCAGCTCCCTCCCGGGACAGGGAACTGGAAACACCATATATTTT	CASSSLPGQGTGNTIYF
-	TRBV5-5	-	TRBJ1-6	TGTGCCAGCAGCTTGACAGGGAGCCGATTCTATAATTCACCCCTCCACTTT	CASSLTGSRFYNSPLHF
-	TRBV30	-	TRBJ2-7	TGTGCCTGGGTAAGGTCGGGCAGGGAAAGGTCCGAGCAGTACTTC	CAWVRSGRERSEQYF
TRBD1	TRBV27	few	TRBJ2-3	TGTGCCAGCATATCCTTGACAGGGATAGATACGCAGTATTTT	CASISLTGIDTQYF
TRBD1	TRBV18	-	TRBJ1-5	TGTGCCAGCTCACCGGACAGGGATCAGCCCCAGCATTTT	CASSPDRDQPQHF
-	TRBV9	-	TRBJ1-2	TGTGCCAGCAGCGTAGTTATAAGGGGAGGGTATTATGGCTACACCTTC	CASSVVIRGGYYGYTF
TRBD1	TRBV27	-	TRBJ1-2	TGTGCCAGCAGTGTTACAGGGGGAGGCTACACCTTC	CASSVTGGGYTF
-	TRBV6-5	-	TRBJ1-5	TGTGCCAGCAGGACAGGACCCTATCAGCCCCAGCATTTT	CASRTGPYQPQHF
TRBD2	TRBV28	-	TRBJ2-5	TGTGCCAGCAATAGCGGGGGGACTAGTTCGCAGTACTTC	CASNSGGTSSQYF
TRBD2	TRBV5-1	-	TRBJ2-5	TGCGCCAGCAGCCTGGGACTAGCGCCGAGCCAAGAGACCCAGTACTTC	CASSLGLAPSQETQYF
-	TRBV19	once	TRBJ1-1	TGTGCCAGTAGTCCCCCCGGAGATAAGGCGTTCTTT	CASSPPGDKAFF
TRBD1	TRBV2	once	TRBJ2-3	TGTGCCAGCAGTAGACTATTGACCGGGACAGGGGGCGACTTATTCGGCACAGATACGCAGTATTTT	CASSRLLTGTGGDLFGTDTQYF
TRBD1	TRBV5-1	-	TRBJ1-2	TGCGCCAGCAGCCTAAGGACAGGGGAAAATGGCTACACCTTC	CASSLRTGENGYTF
-	TRBV4-1	-	TRBJ1-4	TGCGCCAGCAGCCCCCTGGTTAGGGGTAATGAAAAACTGTTTTTT	CASSPLVRGNEKLFF
TRBD2	TRBV7-3	once	TRBJ2-7	TGTGCCAGCAGCGCGGGACTAGCGGGAGACGAGCAGTACTTC	CASSAGLAGDEQYF
TRBD1	TRBV18	-	TRBJ1-3	TGTGCCAGCTCACCCAGGGGGGACAACTCTGGAAACACCATATATTTT	CASSPRGDNSGNTIYF
-	TRBV9	few	TRBJ2-7	TGTGCCAGCAGCTCAGGGCCAAACCCATCCTACGAGCAGTACTTC	CASSSGPNPSYEQYF
-	TRBV21-1	-	TRBJ2-7	TGTGCCAGCAGCGAGAATAGCGGGCCTGCCTACGAGCAGTACTTC	CASSENSGPAYEQYF
-	TRBV6-6	-	TRBJ2-7	TGTGCCAGCAGTTTCGAGTCCTACGAGCAGTACTTC	CASSFESYEQYF
TRBD2	TRBV28	-	TRBJ2-6	TGTGCCAGCAGTTTATCCCTGGGCGGGAGGGTCTCGTCTGGGGCCAACGTCCTGACTTTC	CASSLSLGGRVSSGANVLTF
-	TRBV18	-	TRBJ2-2	TGTGCCAGCTCACCAGGTGCCCCAGGGAACACCGGGGAGCTGTTTTTT	CASSPGAPGNTGELFF
-	TRBV5-6	-	TRBJ2-7	TGTGCCAGCAGCTCCCTAGGAGGGAGCTCCTACGAGCAGTACTTC	CASSSLGGSSYEQYF
TRBD2	TRBV10-3	-	TRBJ2-3	TGTGCCATCAGGCCCGGGACGGGACTAGCTCGAGGGACGACAGATACGCAGTATTTT	CAIRPGTGLARGTTDTQYF
-	TRBV7-9	-	TRBJ1-1	TGTGCCAGCAGCTTAGGGACACACTTGAACACTGAAGCTTTCTTT	CASSLGTHLNTEAFF
TRBD1	TRBV2	-	TRBJ2-6	TGTGCCAGCACGTCGACAGGGGATCTATCGGCTGGGGCCAACGTCCTGACTTTC	CASTSTGDLSAGANVLTF
TRBD1	TRBV5-1	once	TRBJ2-1	TGCGCCAGCAGCTTGGCCCAGGGGGTGAATGAGCAGTTCTTC	CASSLAQGVNEQFF
-	TRBV28	-	TRBJ2-7	TGTGCCAGCAGTTTGAGGGCCTTCTCCTACGAGCAGTACTTC	CASSLRAFSYEQYF
TRBD1	TRBV28	-	TRBJ1-1	TGTGCCAGCAGTTCCAATCCGGGACAGACCATGAACACTGAAGCTTTCTTT	CASSSNPGQTMNTEAFF
-	TRBV29-1	-	TRBJ2-1	TGCAGCGTTGACACGGGGAAAGAGGGCAATGAGCAGTTCTTC	CSVDTGKEGNEQFF
TRBD2	TRBV25-1	-	TRBJ2-3	TGTGCCAGCAGTGAATGGGGAGGGGATCGGGATACGCAGTATTTT	CASSEWGGDRDTQYF
TRBD1	TRBV5-6	-	TRBJ2-1	TGTGCCAGCAGCTTGCAGGGACAGACAGGGGTGAACAATGAGCAGTTCTTC	CASSLQGQTGVNNEQFF
TRBD2	TRBV6-5	-	TRBJ2-3	TGTGCCAGCAGTTCACCCAGCGGGAGGGTGGCAGATACGCAGTATTTT	CASSSPSGRVADTQYF
TRBD1	TRBV11-1	-	TRBJ2-7	TGTGCCAGCAGCCCCGGGACAGGGGGCGCAGGAAAGTACTTC	CASSPGTGGAGKYF
-	TRBV28	few	TRBJ2-7	TGTGCCAGCAGTTTGGGGGGTTCCTACGAGCAGTACTTC	CASSLGGSYEQYF
-	TRBV21-1	-	TRBJ1-3	TGTGCCAGCAGCCTCCTGGCAGCGGGGGACAGGGGAGGAACTGGAAACACCATATATTTT	CASSLLAAGDRGGTGNTIYF
TRBD2	TRBV5-8	few	TRBJ2-3	TGTGCCAGCAGTTTCGGGACTAGCGCTAGCACAGATACGCAGTATTTT	CASSFGTSASTDTQYF
TRBD2	TRBV29-1	few	TRBJ2-7	TGCAGCGTTACCACTAGCGGGGGCTCCTACGAGCAGTACTTC	CSVTTSGGSYEQYF
TRBD1	TRBV29-1	-	TRBJ2-1	TGCAGCGTCGACCCGCGGGACAGGCCTTACAATGAGCAGTTCTTC	CSVDPRDRPYNEQFF
-	TRBV19	-	TRBJ1-1	TGTGCCAGTAATTGGGGAGCGAACACTGAAGCTTTCTTT	CASNWGANTEAFF
-	TRBV10-3	-	TRBJ1-5	TGTGCCATCAGTCCCGACGGAGGTCATCAGCCCCAGCATTTT	CAISPDGGHQPQHF
TRBD1	TRBV6-1	once	TRBJ1-1	TGTGCCAGCAAAGGACAGGGGGCTACTTCCACTGAAGCTTTCTTT	CASKGQGATSTEAFF
-	TRBV6-5	-	TRBJ2-7	TGTGCCAGCAGTTTAGGGGCAACGGGAGCAGGTGAGCAGTACTTC	CASSLGATGAGEQYF
-	TRBV11-2	-	TRBJ2-7	TGTGCCAGCACCCAAAGAGTGTTACAGGGAGGGCACGAGCAGTACTTC	CASTQRVLQGGHEQYF
-	TRBV27	-	TRBJ1-5	TGTGCCAGCAGCCCTTACAGGTCCCAGCCCCAGCATTTT	CASSPYRSQPQHF
-	TRBV11-2	-	TRBJ2-7	TGTGCCAGCAGGGCGGGGGACATCCGATCCTACGAGCAGTACTTC	CASRAGDIRSYEQYF
-	TRBV6-4	-	TRBJ1-4	TGTGCCAGCAGTCAACAGGGTTTGATTGAAAAACTGTTTTTT	CASSQQGLIEKLFF
-	TRBV28	-	TRBJ1-2	TGTGCCAGCAGTTTTGACAGCCTTTCGGGCTATGGCTACACCTTC	CASSFDSLSGYGYTF
-	TRBV4-3	few	TRBJ1-4	TGCGCCAGCAGCCAAGAAGGACAGAGCAATGAAAAACTGTTTTTT	CASSQEGQSNEKLFF
-	TRBV20-1	-	TRBJ2-7	TGCAGTGCAACCACAGGGAGCGAGCAGTACTTC	CSATTGSEQYF
-	TRBV5-1	-	TRBJ1-2	TGCGCCAGCAGCTTGGACCAGACACCTAACTATGGCTACACCTTC	CASSLDQTPNYGYTF
TRBD1	TRBV2	-	TRBJ2-5	TGTGCCAGCAGATCAGGCAGGGGGCGCCCCGGCGGGAAAGAGACCCAGTACTTC	CASRSGRGRPGGKETQYF
TRBD1	TRBV28	-	TRBJ1-2	TGTGCCAGCAACTACAGGGGGGGGAACTATGGCTACACCTTC	CASNYRGGNYGYTF